This TCR beta chain was recorded in a study of Graves' ophthalmopathy and Graves' hyperthyroidism. The overall study: The term stable hyperthyroidism indicated an absence of ophthalmopathy within 18 months of follow-up. Regarding the study as a whole: Blood samples also showed most expanded thyroid clonotypes exceeding 0.001 frequency. Sensitivity of about 91% and specificity of roughly 80% were achieved when a 13-signature model separated ophthalmopathy from stable hyperthyroidism.

This clonotype was found many times. Its antigen is not identified. RNA transcripts yielded amplified TCR beta CDR3 regions. A first-round RT-PCR used HTBI primers, followed by a second-round multiplex PCR. Each CDR3 protein is one row after TCRdb ran MiXCR on the multiplex PCR reads. The sample includes roughly 600,000 distinct CDR3 sequences, 39% of them seen just once. The germline V gene has CDR1 LNHDA and CDR2 SQIVND (reference sequence). CDR3 length: 16 amino acids. Germline trimming cut 4 bases from V and 3 bases from J; bases unmatched to any gene: 8. This chain connects TRBV19 to TRBJ1-2, with 10 nucleotides matching TRBD1. Sequencing input: peripheral blood or thyroid tissue (not recorded which). The receptor's source is an adult man with Graves' hyperthyroidism. This chain's CDR3 is CASSRSPGQGYYGYTF. The CDR3 bases are TGTGCCAGTAGTAGGTCGCCGGGACAGGGGTACTATGGCTACACCTTC.